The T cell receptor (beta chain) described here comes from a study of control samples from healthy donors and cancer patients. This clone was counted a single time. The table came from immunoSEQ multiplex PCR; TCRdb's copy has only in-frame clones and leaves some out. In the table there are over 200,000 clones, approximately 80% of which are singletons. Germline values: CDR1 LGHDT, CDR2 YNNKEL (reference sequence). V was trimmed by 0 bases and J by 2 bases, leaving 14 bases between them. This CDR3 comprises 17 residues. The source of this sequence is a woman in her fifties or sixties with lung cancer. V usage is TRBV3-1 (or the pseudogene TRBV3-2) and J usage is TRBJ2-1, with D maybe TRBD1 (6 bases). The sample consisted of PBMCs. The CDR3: CASSQEVGQPAYNEQFF. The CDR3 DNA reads TGTGCCAGCAGCCAAGAGGTAGGACAGCCAGCCTACAATGAGCAGTTCTTC.